This is a list of T cell receptor beta chains from one sample in a study of blood T cell repertoires in COVID-19. Repertoires were generated with immunoSEQ multiplex PCR, while TCRdb's copy carries only in-frame clones and drops some. The repertoire consists of over 65,000 clones, with roughly 81% occurring once and the leading ten covering less than 10%. The sequenced sample consisted of peripheral blood. The receptors stem from a human donor in a cohort sampled during active COVID-19. Each CDR3 is given with its conserved first and last residue. A D gene is named only where the DNA matches it firmly. Some rows have no size entry. The others give once, few or many, or a class for an expanded clone.

V gene,J gene,D gene,clone size,CDR3 DNA,CDR3 protein
TRBV9,TRBJ2-3,.,.,TGTGCCAGCAGCGTAGCGGGACTGAGCACAGATACGCAGTATTTT,CASSVAGLSTDTQYF
TRBV4-1,TRBJ1-5,.,.,TGCGCCAGCAGCCAAGGTCAGGGAGGCCAGCCCCAGCATTTT,CASSQGQGGQPQHF
TRBV28,TRBJ2-5,TRBD2,.,TGTGCCAGCAGTTTAAGGCGGGAGCGAGGAGAGACCCAGTACTTC,CASSLRRERGETQYF
TRBV5-1,TRBJ1-1,TRBD1,.,TGCGCCAGCAGCTTACACGGGACAGGGCAAGCTGAAGCTTTCTTT,CASSLHGTGQAEAFF
TRBV18,TRBJ1-1,.,.,TGTGCCAGCGCGACCCGGGTGACAGAGAACACTGAAGCTTTCTTT,CASATRVTENTEAFF
TRBV30,TRBJ2-3,.,few,TGTGCCTGGAGTGTTGGGCAGGGTGGGACAGATACGCAGTATTTT,CAWSVGQGGTDTQYF
TRBV11-2,TRBJ2-7,TRBD1,.,TGTGCCAGCAGGGCCCGAGGGGGCGAGATGATCTACGAGCAGTACTTC,CASRARGGEMIYEQYF
TRBV4-1,TRBJ2-3,.,.,TGCGCCAGCAGCCTCCCGGGTTCTTGGAGGCAGTATTTT,CASSLPGSWRQYF
TRBV28,TRBJ2-6,TRBD2,few,TGTGCCAGCCGGACTCCGCGGGAGAAAGTTGGGGCCAACGTCCTGACTTTC,CASRTPREKVGANVLTF
TRBV7-9,TRBJ2-1,.,.,TGTGCCAGCAGGTACTCTGGGCGAGCGGAAATCAATGAGCAGTTCTTC,CASRYSGRAEINEQFF
TRBV5-1,TRBJ2-3,TRBD2,.,TGCGCCAGCAGTTCTCGACTAGCGGGAGGTTCTAGCACAGATACGCAGTATTTT,CASSSRLAGGSSTDTQYF
TRBV24-1,TRBJ2-1,TRBD1,.,TGTGCCACCAGTGATTTGCCGGGACAGACATCCTACAATGAGCAGTTCTTC,CATSDLPGQTSYNEQFF
TRBV10-3,TRBJ2-1,TRBD2,.,TGTGCCATCAAGCGGGACCCCAACAACAATGAGCAGTTCTTC,CAIKRDPNNNEQFF
TRBV7-8,TRBJ2-2,.,.,TGTGCCAGCAGCTTAGGGCAAAGCACCGGGGAGCTGTTTTTT,CASSLGQSTGELFF
TRBV30,TRBJ1-5,.,.,TGTGCCTGGAGTGTAACGGAGGTTAATCAGCCCCAGCATTTT,CAWSVTEVNQPQHF
TRBV9,TRBJ2-5,TRBD2,.,TGTGCCAGCAACTCCGGACTAGCGGGAGGGGTCGGAGAGACCCAGTACTTC,CASNSGLAGGVGETQYF
TRBV6-5,TRBJ2-7,TRBD1,.,TGTGCCGCGGACCGGGACAGGGGGCACGAGCAGTACTTC,CAADRDRGHEQYF
TRBV11-2,TRBJ2-1,TRBD2,.,TGTGCCAGCTCCCCGGGACTAGTGTCTTTCGGATCCTACAATGAGCAGTTCTTC,CASSPGLVSFGSYNEQFF
TRBV10-3,TRBJ2-1,.,once,TGTGCCATCAGTGAAGCGGAGAATAATGAGCAGTTCTTC,CAISEAENNEQFF
TRBV6-1,TRBJ2-5,TRBD1,.,TGTGCCAGCAGTGAGTCCGGGACAGGGACTCAAGAGACCCAGTACTTC,CASSESGTGTQETQYF
TRBV29-1,TRBJ2-5,.,.,TGCAGCGTAAGGGGCCAAGAGACCCAGTACTTC,CSVRGQETQYF
TRBV5-6,TRBJ2-1,TRBD2,.,TGTGCCAGCAGCTTACAAACTAGCGGGCGATACAATGAGCAGTTCTTC,CASSLQTSGRYNEQFF